These 27 T cell receptor beta chains were all obtained from the same sample, sequenced in a study of shared clonotypes between healthy human individuals. Generated by immunoSEQ multiplex PCR, the TCRdb table keeps only in-frame clones and is missing some. The sample lists roughly 660,000 clones; roughly 88% were seen once. The specimen was memory CD8+ T cells from PBMCs. The subset is: CD45RO+ cells pooled with CCR7-negative TemRA cells. The receptors were sampled from a man aged 18 to 30 in good health. Some clones in this sample may be carry-over from other donors' samples.

V usage is TRBV7-9 and J usage is TRBJ2-5, with 9 bases matching TRBD1. V lost 4 bases, J lost 5 bases, and 5 bases stayed unmatched. The CDR3 consists of 14 residues. The germline CDR1 and CDR2 sequences are SEHNR and FQNEAQ (reference sequence). The CDR3 region has the DNA TGTGCCAGCAGCTCGCGGACAGGGGCTGAGACCCAGTACTTC. Protein product: CASSSRTGAETQYF.

The chain has TRBV9 and TRBJ2-1, with 9 bases identical to TRBD1. Per germline, CDR1 SGDLS and CDR2 YYNGEE. V gave up 4 bases and J gave up 5 bases; unmatched junction bases: 7. CDR3 length: 15 amino acids. CDR3 loop: CASSSDRGNDNEQFF. The CDR3 nucleotides read TGTGCCAGCAGCTCCGACAGGGGGAACGACAATGAGCAGTTCTTC.

The chain combines TRBV4-2 with TRBJ2-5, with 7 bases that match TRBD2. The better agreement between TRBJ2-7 and the DNA end casts doubt on the J call. CDR1 and CDR2 (germline): LGHNA, YNFKEQ. The CDR3 covers 15 residues. CDR3 sequence (DNA): TGTGCCAGCAGCCAAGAAGCGGGGAGCTCCTACGAGCAGTACTTC. The encoded protein is CASSQEAGSSYEQYF.

The V and J genes are TRBV27 and TRBJ2-1, with D possibly being TRBD2 (8 bases). V dropped 4 bases and J dropped 3 bases, with 16 bases sitting between them. Looked up from germline, CDR1 is MNHEY and CDR2 is SMNVEV (reference sequence). CDR3 length: 16 residues. CDR3 in amino acids: CASSSGGAGVYNEQFF. The CDR3, as DNA: TGTGCCAGCAGTTCAGGGGGAGCGGGAGTCTACAATGAGCAGTTCTTC.

The rearrangement uses TRBV7-9 and TRBJ2-1; TRBD1 matches at 7 bases. This CDR3 region has 16 residues. The V gene's germline CDR1 is SEHNR and CDR2 FQNEAQ (reference sequence). V lost 6 bases to trimming and J lost 9 bases; unmatched junction nucleotides: 17. The CDR3 loop reads CASRPPTIETGAEQFF. The CDR3 nucleotides read TGTGCCAGCAGACCCCCGACGATAGAAACAGGGGCTGAGCAGTTCTTC.

The rearrangement joins TRBV11-3 to TRBJ2-1; maybe TRBD1 (6 bases). V gave up 1 base and J gave up 6 bases, with 13 bases separating them. The germline V gene encodes CDR1 SGHNT and CDR2 YENEEA. This CDR3 comprises 15 residues. The CDR3 DNA reads as TGTGCCAGCAGCTTAGCGGACAGTGTGACCAATGAGCAGTTCTTC. Translated: CASSLADSVTNEQFF.

The chain joins TRBV27 to TRBJ1-3; 8 positions agree with TRBD1. Germline CDR1 reads MNHEY; CDR2 reads SMNVEV (reference sequence). The V segment lost 7 bases and the J segment 4 bases; nucleotides outside the gene matches: 18. The CDR3 loop spans 18 amino acids. The CDR3 DNA is TGTGCCAGCACCCGGGTGGGGACAGGCTCCCCGGGCGGAAACACCATATATTTT. This translates into CASTRVGTGSPGGNTIYF.

This chain uses TRBV27 with TRBJ2-3, with 9 bases lining up with TRBD1. The CDR3 has 15 amino acids. J was trimmed by 7 bases and V by 3 bases; bases with no gene match: 8. Germline V gene lookup returns CDR1 MNHEY and CDR2 SMNVEV (reference sequence). Here the CDR3 DNA reads TGTGCCAGCAGTTTCGGGACAGGGTCCGTGTATACGCAGTATTTT. It codes for CASSFGTGSVYTQYF.

The V gene is TRBV7-6, the J gene TRBJ2-3, with 8 nucleotides matching TRBD1. CDR3 size: 15 residues. The V and J ends lost 4 bases and 4 bases, in that order; junction bases with no gene match: 7. In germline, CDR1 is SGHVS, CDR2 FNYEAQ. In DNA form, the CDR3 reads TGTGCCAGCAGCTCACGACAGGGGATCGCAGATACGCAGTATTTT. This translates into CASSSRQGIADTQYF.

V is TRBV19 and J is TRBJ1-5; D remains unclear. Germline CDR1 reads LNHDA; CDR2 reads SQIVND (reference sequence). This CDR3 spans 16 amino acids. The V gene lost 4 bases and the J gene lost 6 bases, with 19 bases spanning the gap. The CDR3 region is CASSTKAGKPIQPQHF. CDR3 DNA sequence: TGTGCCAGTAGTACTAAAGCGGGGAAGCCGATTCAGCCCCAGCATTTT.

The chain employs TRBV19 and TRBJ2-2, with D unresolved. Germline CDR1 reads LNHDA; CDR2 reads SQIVND (reference sequence). The CDR3 loop spans 12 amino acids. Trimming took 3 bases from V and 6 from J, leaving 5 bases between them. CDR3 DNA: TGTGCCAGTAGTATCGAGCCCGGGGAGCTGTTTTTT. It codes for CASSIEPGELFF.

With respect to this clone: Other DNA sequences of this sample code for an identical CDR3. The chain links TRBV6-1 to TRBJ2-7, with no clear D. CDR3 size: 15 residues. Germline V gene lookup returns CDR1 MNHNS and CDR2 SASEGT. Between the trimmed V and J ends, which lost 5 bases and 0 bases, there was a span of 14 bases. The CDR3 DNA follows: TGTGCCAGCAGTCCCCGGGCATCAAGCTCCTACGAGCAGTACTTC. Amino acids: CASSPRASSSYEQYF.

This chain connects TRBV4-1 to TRBJ2-7, with 7 bases aligning to TRBD1. The trim removed 0 bases at V and 0 bases at J, leaving 5 bases unmatched. CDR3 length: 16 amino acids. In germline, CDR1 is MGHRA, CDR2 YSYEKL. The CDR3 coding sequence is TGCGCCAGCAGCCAAGATCTCTGGGACAGCTCCTACGAGCAGTACTTC. Amino acid sequence: CASSQDLWDSSYEQYF.

This sequence joins TRBV19 and TRBJ1-5; a possible D gene is TRBD1 (6 bases). The CDR3 contains 15 residues. Trimming stripped 5 bases from V and 0 bases from J, with 11 bases between. Germline V gene data show CDR1 as LNHDA and CDR2 as SQIVND (reference sequence). CDR3 loop: CASSRQGNSNQPQHF. CDR3 sequence (DNA): TGTGCCAGTAGTCGTCAGGGGAATAGCAATCAGCCCCAGCATTTT.

As to this clone: One junction end does not reproduce the germline sequence, and a read error may be involved. The rearrangement links TRBV4-2 to TRBJ2-7; the D gene is possibly TRBD2 (6 bases). Germline values: CDR1 LGHNA, CDR2 YNFKEQ. The CDR3 loop spans 17 amino acids. CDR3 coding DNA: TGTGCCAACAGCCAAGCCACAACTAGCCCCTGGAAGGACGAGCAGTACTTC. Translated, it gives CANSQATTSPWKDEQYF.

This chain links TRBV28 with TRBJ2-1, with TRBD1 matching over 7 bases. Germline V lookup: CDR1 MDHEN, CDR2 SYDVKM. V shed 6 bases and J 8 bases; nucleotides not matched to a gene: 16. There are 16 residues in the CDR3. The CDR3 region is CASSFLPGQRCDEQFF. The CDR3 DNA sequence: TGTGCCAGCAGCTTCCTACCGGGACAGCGCTGCGATGAGCAGTTCTTC.

The V call is TRBV27, the J call TRBJ2-7; D perhaps matches TRBD1 (7 bases). CDR3 length equals 15 residues. Trimming cost V 0 bases and J 6 bases, with 15 bases left between them. Germline V gene sequence: CDR1 MNHEY, CDR2 SMNVEV (reference sequence). CDR3 sequence reads: CASSLSAGGYGEQYF. For the CDR3, the DNA is TGTGCCAGCAGTTTATCGGCAGGGGGGTACGGCGAGCAGTACTTC.

The V and J genes are TRBV12-5 and TRBJ2-1; D not certain. The ends were cut back, 4 bases at V and 5 bases at J, with 6 bases in the middle. The CDR3 extends over 12 amino acids. The germline V gene has CDR1 LGHNT and CDR2 FRNRAP. CDR3 bases: TGTGCTAGTGGTTGGGGTAACAATGAGCAGTTCTTC. This gives the protein CASGWGNNEQFF.

The rearrangement joins TRBV19 to TRBJ1-2; D unresolved. The V gene's germline CDR1 is LNHDA and CDR2 SQIVND (reference sequence). V lost 10 bases to trimming and J lost 8 bases, with 14 bases between them. CDR3 length: 11 residues. In nucleotides, the CDR3 is TGTGCCACCTGGAGTGGGGAGGGCTACACCTTC. Protein: CATWSGEGYTF.

Comments on this clone: One end of the junction is discordant with germline, which a read error may explain. The chain is built from TRBV28 and TRBJ2-3; D remains ambiguous. Germline CDR1 is MDHEN and CDR2 is SYDVKM. This CDR3 comprises 14 residues. The CDR3 DNA is TGTGCCAGCAGTTTAGAGAAGGCGATAGACATCCCCATTTTT. It encodes CASSLEKAIDIPIF. The full variable domain, rest sourced from reference TRBV28 and TRBJ2-3, is DVKVTQSSRYLVKRTGEKVFLECVQDMDHENMFWYRQDPGLGLRLIYFSYDVKMKEKGDIPEGYSVSREKKERFSLILESASTNQTSMYLCASSLEKAIDIPIFGPGTRLTVL.

This clone was seen just once. V usage is TRBV19 and J usage is TRBJ1-2, with unresolved D. The length of the CDR3 is 19 residues. V was trimmed by 4 bases and J by 0 bases, leaving 24 bases between them. Germline-derived CDR1 and CDR2 are LNHDA and SQIVND (reference sequence). The CDR3 nucleotides read TGTGCCAGTAGTAACCGCCCCTACCTGGACGGAAGACCTAACTATGGCTACACCTTC. It encodes CASSNRPYLDGRPNYGYTF.

This sequence joins TRBV25-1 and TRBJ2-7; D gene unclear. Trimming pared 1 base from V and 0 bases from J, leaving 7 bases between. CDR3 size: 14 residues. The V gene's germline CDR1 is MGHDK and CDR2 SYGVNS. In DNA form, the CDR3 reads TGTGCCAGCAGTGAATCCGGCAGCTCCTACGAGCAGTACTTC. Residues: CASSESGSSYEQYF.

This chain uses TRBV5-1 with TRBJ2-7; 7 positions agree with TRBD2. The CDR3 totals 13 residues. Germline lookup yields CDR1 SGHRS and CDR2 YFSETQ. V lost 4 bases, J lost 1 base, and 2 bases stayed unmatched. For the CDR3, the DNA is TGCGCCAGCAGCGGGGGAGGGTCCTACGAGCAGTACTTC. It translates to CASSGGGSYEQYF.

The J gene is TRBJ2-1, the V gene TRBV16; the match to TRBD1 covers 8 bases. The germline V gene has CDR1 KGHSY and CDR2 FQNENV. The CDR3 has 16 amino acids. Germline trimming cut 0 bases from V and 5 bases from J; bases unmatched to any gene: 6. The CDR3 region has the DNA TGTGCCAGCAGCCAATCGCCACAGGGGGAGGACAATGAGCAGTTCTTC. Protein: CASSQSPQGEDNEQFF.

The chain recombines TRBV27 with TRBJ2-5; possibly TRBD2 for D (6 bases). Germline assignment: CDR1 MNHEY and CDR2 SMNVEV (reference sequence). This CDR3 comprises 17 residues. Deletions cut 5 bases from V and 5 bases from J, with 24 bases between. In nucleotides, the CDR3 is TGTGCCAGCAGTCCCCCACCGGGAGCGGCCGCTGAGGAGACCCAGTACTTC. It codes for CASSPPPGAAAEETQYF.

This chain joins TRBV28 and TRBJ1-1, with 7 bases fitting TRBD1. Germline V CDR1 and CDR2: MDHEN, SYDVKM. Germline trimming cut 6 bases from V and 4 bases from J; bases unmatched to any gene: 8. The CDR3 totals 14 residues. DNA of the CDR3: TGTGCCAGCAGCCCGACAGGGATCGGCACTGAAGCTTTCTTT. Protein: CASSPTGIGTEAFF.

The chain recombines TRBV11-2 with TRBJ1-1; 8 bases match TRBD1. The germline CDR1 and CDR2 sequences are SGHAT and FQNNGV. CDR3 length: 15 amino acids. With 4 bases clipped from V and 4 bases from J, the junction kept 8 bases outside the gene matches. The CDR3 is CASSSSGGKGTEAFF. In DNA form, the CDR3 reads TGTGCCAGCAGCTCCTCAGGGGGCAAGGGCACTGAAGCTTTCTTT.